The 31 T cell receptor beta chains reported below all come from one sample, sequenced in a study of shared clonotypes between healthy human individuals (dated by TCRdb to about 2020). Preparation of the library involved the immunoSEQ multiplex PCR assay. Here the immuneACCESS table is served through TCRdb, limited to in-frame sequences with V and J called. Missing clones are a known gap in these copies; in checked studies unresolved V genes cover under half, and the rest lacks a known reason. The sample records about 2.4 million clones, 80% to 95% of which are singletons. The ten largest account for 0.36% of the sample. Sequenced sample: naive CD4+ T cells from PBMCs. The cell subset or site label corresponds to: CD45RA+ positively selected. All receptors come from a man between 18 and 35 years old in good health. Some clones in this sample may be carry-over from other donors' samples.

V is TRBV28 and J is TRBJ2-5; the D gene is possibly TRBD2 (5 bases). The germline V gene has CDR1 MDHEN and CDR2 SYDVKM. V lost 6 bases to trimming and J lost 6 bases, with 11 bases between them. This CDR3 spans 12 amino acids. CDR3 protein: CASSIGEQTQYF. DNA for the CDR3: TGTGCCAGCAGCATCGGGGAGCAGACCCAGTACTTC. Using reference TRBV28 and TRBJ2-5 for the parts outside the CDR3, the full variable domain is DVKVTQSSRYLVKRTGEKVFLECVQDMDHENMFWYRQDPGLGLRLIYFSYDVKMKEKGDIPEGYSVSREKKERFSLILESASTNQTSMYLCASSIGEQTQYFGPGTRLLVL.

The rearrangement joins TRBV30 to TRBJ2-1; the match to TRBD2 covers 7 bases. The germline gives CDR1 GTSNPN, CDR2 SVGIG (reference sequence). This CDR3 region has 14 residues. Trimming removed 2 bases from V and 1 base from J; junction bases left unmatched: 2. CDR3 protein: CAWSSGASYNEQFF. CDR3 nucleotides: TGTGCCTGGAGTAGCGGGGCTTCCTACAATGAGCAGTTCTTC.

This sequence joins TRBV5-4 and TRBJ2-2; possibly TRBD1 for D (6 bases). This CDR3 has 15 residues. Germline CDR1 SGHNT, CDR2 YYREEE (reference sequence). V gave up 4 bases and J gave up 4 bases, with 14 bases separating them. CDR3 sequence: CASSSRQVGTGELFF. The CDR3 nucleotides are TGTGCCAGCAGCAGTCGACAGGTAGGCACCGGGGAGCTGTTTTTT.

This sequence joins TRBV4-1 and TRBJ2-3; TRBD2 aligns across 11 bases. CDR3 length: 19 amino acids. V trimming: 0 bases; J trimming: 2 bases; junction bases outside the gene matches: 10. Per germline, CDR1 MGHRA and CDR2 YSYEKL. CDR3 in amino acids: CASSQEGGASGRPTDTQYF. The CDR3 DNA sequence: TGCGCCAGCAGCCAAGAAGGAGGAGCTAGCGGGAGGCCCACAGATACGCAGTATTTT.

This chain uses TRBV5-6 with TRBJ1-3; perhaps TRBD1 as D (6 bases). The CDR3 is made up of 14 amino acids. Per the germline V gene, CDR1 is SGHDT and CDR2 is YYEEEE. Trimming stripped 5 bases from V and 3 bases from J, with 12 bases between. The CDR3, as DNA: TGTGCCAGCAGGGGGACACCAAATGGAAACACCATATATTTT. As protein: CASRGTPNGNTIYF.

The V gene is TRBV5-1, the J gene TRBJ2-7, with D unclear. This CDR3 contains 13 residues. The V and J ends lost 0 bases and 6 bases respectively, with 10 bases between them. Germline values: CDR1 SGHRS, CDR2 YFSETQ. CDR3 coding DNA: TGCGCCAGCAGCTTGGACAGCTTAAGCGAGCAGTACTTC. This codes for CASSLDSLSEQYF.

This CDR3 reads CASSPRGLRTDTQYF. The CDR3 DNA reads TGTGCCAGCAGCCCTCGGGGACTACGCACAGATACGCAGTATTTT. The V call is TRBV11-2, the J call TRBJ2-3; 7 positions agree with TRBD2. CDR1 is SGHAT, CDR2 FQNNGV, per germline. V was clipped by 5 bases and J by 1 base; unmatched bases: 6. The CDR3 consists of 15 residues.

The V call is TRBV5-1, the J call TRBJ1-1, with 7 bases matching TRBD1. This CDR3 is built from 16 residues. The germline V gene has CDR1 SGHRS and CDR2 YFSETQ. J was trimmed by 3 bases and V by 3 bases; bases with no gene match: 11. The CDR3 reads CASSSTSGTEDTEAFF. The CDR3 bases are TGCGCCAGCAGCTCAACCTCCGGGACAGAGGACACTGAAGCTTTCTTT.

A word on this clone: Additional DNA sequences in this sample encode the identical CDR3. This chain joins TRBV14 and TRBJ1-1; D is unclear. Germline V lookup: CDR1 SGHDN, CDR2 FVKESK. Between the trimmed V and J ends, which lost 0 bases and 2 bases, there was a span of 13 bases. The CDR3 contains 16 residues. The CDR3 loop is CASSQDLGRVNTEAFF. DNA for the CDR3: TGTGCCAGCAGCCAAGATCTCGGAAGGGTTAACACTGAAGCTTTCTTT.

The CDR3 nucleotides read TGTGCCTGGAAAACGATAGGAAACACCATATATTTT. This gives the protein CAWKTIGNTIYF. The rearrangement joins TRBV30 to TRBJ1-3, with D unresolved. The CDR3 spans 12 residues. Per germline, CDR1 GTSNPN and CDR2 SVGIG (reference sequence). Trimming took 4 bases from V and 4 from J, leaving 8 bases between them.

The rearrangement uses TRBV2 and TRBJ2-7; a possible D gene is TRBD2 (5 bases). The CDR3 is made up of 14 amino acids. Germline-derived CDR1 and CDR2 are SNHLY and FYNNEI. Trimming took off 7 bases at V and 4 bases at J, with 17 bases between the two ends. The CDR3 coding sequence is TGTGCCAGCACCCCGGAGGCCCGCGATTACGAGCAGTACTTC. Its protein is CASTPEARDYEQYF.

The chain is built from TRBV5-8 and TRBJ1-4; the match to TRBD1 covers 11 bases. Germline V gene lookup returns CDR1 SGHTS and CDR2 YDEGEE. The CDR3 spans 15 residues. The ends lost 4 bases at V and 7 bases at J; junction bases unmatched: 6. CDR3 sequence: CASSRGQGVSEKLFF. CDR3 DNA: TGTGCCAGCAGCAGGGGACAGGGGGTCAGTGAAAAACTGTTTTTT.

The J gene is TRBJ2-3, the V gene TRBV27; D is possibly TRBD1 or TRBD2 (5 bases each). The germline gives CDR1 MNHEY, CDR2 SMNVEV (reference sequence). The CDR3 totals 14 residues. V shed 6 bases and J shed 1 base, with 11 bases lying between them. The chain's CDR3 is CASRRGDGTDTQYF. CDR3 bases: TGTGCCAGCAGACGAGGGGACGGCACAGATACGCAGTATTTT.

This chain uses TRBV25-1 with TRBJ1-2; D gene unclear. Germline CDR1 is MGHDK and CDR2 is SYGVNS. V gave up 0 bases and J gave up 8 bases, with 10 bases separating them. This CDR3 is built from 13 residues. CDR3 sequence reads: CASSEYPPKGYTF. The CDR3 coding sequence is TGTGCCAGCAGTGAATACCCCCCGAAGGGCTACACCTTC.

The V and J genes are TRBV5-1 and TRBJ2-3, with TRBD2 matching over 10 bases. Per the germline V gene, CDR1 is SGHRS and CDR2 is YFSETQ. The V and J ends lost 7 bases and 4 bases, in that order; junction bases with no gene match: 12. This CDR3 has 16 amino acids. The CDR3 here is CASQNGLAGVADTQYF. DNA of the CDR3: TGCGCCAGCCAGAACGGGCTAGCGGGAGTAGCAGATACGCAGTATTTT.

Details on this clone: This CDR3 is also generated by other DNA sequences in the sample. The V and J genes are TRBV4-1 and TRBJ2-1, with 11 bases lining up with TRBD2. The CDR3 length is 16 residues. V gave up 1 base and J gave up 2 bases; unmatched junction bases: 1. CDR1 and CDR2 (germline): MGHRA, YSYEKL. This CDR3 reads CASSQGSGRAYNEQFF. CDR3 in DNA: TGCGCCAGCAGCCAAGGTAGCGGGAGGGCCTACAATGAGCAGTTCTTC.

In the case of this clone: Other DNA sequences in this specimen translate into the identical CDR3. The chain employs TRBV2 and TRBJ2-2, with D tentatively TRBD1 (6 bases). This CDR3 region has 14 residues. From germline, CDR1 is SNHLY and CDR2 FYNNEI. Trimming took off 6 bases at V and 3 bases at J, with 11 bases between the two ends. For the CDR3, the DNA is TGTGCCAGCAGCGGGCAGGGGTACACCGGGGAGCTGTTTTTT. Translated: CASSGQGYTGELFF.

This chain uses TRBV7-2 with TRBJ1-1, with 9 positions matching TRBD1. The germline gives CDR1 SGHTA, CDR2 FQGNSA. V was pared by 5 bases and J by 5 bases, with 9 bases of the junction left unmatched. This CDR3 has 15 amino acids. The CDR3 here is CASSQFGQGRTEAFF. Here the CDR3 DNA reads TGTGCCAGCAGCCAATTCGGACAGGGGCGTACTGAAGCTTTCTTT.

The rearrangement joins TRBV5-1 to TRBJ1-5, with a weak D call TRBD1 (5 bases). The V gene's germline CDR1 is SGHRS and CDR2 YFSETQ. CDR3 length: 14 amino acids. The germline V and J ends were trimmed by 4 bases and 9 bases, with 17 bases remaining between them. In DNA form, the CDR3 reads TGCGCCAGCAGCACCGGGACGGGTCAGGGGCCCCAGCATTTT. Translated: CASSTGTGQGPQHF. The whole variable domain, remainder taken from reference TRBV5-1 and TRBJ1-5, is KAGVTQTPRYLIKTRGQQVTLSCSPISGHRSVSWYQQTPGQGLQFLFEYFSETQRNKGNFPGRFSGRQFSNSRSEMNVSTLELGDSALYLCASSTGTGQGPQHFGDGTRLSIL.

The V call is TRBV28, the J call TRBJ2-7; TRBD1 matches at 10 bases. CDR3 length: 14 residues. Germline lookup yields CDR1 MDHEN and CDR2 SYDVKM. V dropped 7 bases and J dropped 3; count of bases not matched to a gene: 6. The CDR3 sequence: CASTRDRGRYEQYF. In nucleotides, the CDR3 is TGTGCCAGCACCCGGGACAGGGGACGCTACGAGCAGTACTTC. The variable domain in full, with the rest retrieved from reference TRBV28 and TRBJ2-7, is DVKVTQSSRYLVKRTGEKVFLECVQDMDHENMFWYRQDPGLGLRLIYFSYDVKMKEKGDIPEGYSVSREKKERFSLILESASTNQTSMYLCASTRDRGRYEQYFGPGTRLTVT.

V usage is TRBV5-1 and J usage is TRBJ2-3; D possibly matches TRBD1 or TRBD2 (6 bases each). CDR1 and CDR2 (germline): SGHRS, YFSETQ. CDR3 length equals 16 residues. Deletions cut 0 bases from V and 2 bases from J, with 13 bases between. The CDR3 DNA reads TGCGCCAGCAGCTTGGAACGGGGGCTAAACACAGATACGCAGTATTTT. Translation gives CASSLERGLNTDTQYF. Filled out from reference TRBV5-1 and TRBJ2-3, the complete variable domain reads KAGVTQTPRYLIKTRGQQVTLSCSPISGHRSVSWYQQTPGQGLQFLFEYFSETQRNKGNFPGRFSGRQFSNSRSEMNVSTLELGDSALYLCASSLERGLNTDTQYFGPGTRLTVL.

The CDR3 protein is CASSFRGTGSNEQFF. The CDR3, as DNA: TGCGCCAGCAGCTTTAGGGGCACAGGGTCCAATGAGCAGTTCTTC. The chain employs TRBV5-1 and TRBJ2-1; possible D gene TRBD1, 6 bases. Trimming removed 2 bases from V and 6 bases from J, with 15 bases in between. This CDR3 is built from 15 residues. Germline V gives CDR1 SGHRS, CDR2 YFSETQ.

The chain joins TRBV10-3 to TRBJ2-5; D is unclear. Germline-derived CDR1 and CDR2 are ENHRY and SYGVKD. V lost 3 bases and J lost 5, with 10 bases in between. This CDR3 is 13 amino acids long. The CDR3 reads CAISDGRWETQYF. As DNA, the CDR3 is TGTGCCATCAGTGATGGACGCTGGGAGACCCAGTACTTC.

This sequence joins TRBV5-1 and TRBJ1-1, with D tentatively TRBD1 (6 bases). Germline V lookup: CDR1 SGHRS, CDR2 YFSETQ. Trimming took 1 base from V and 4 from J, leaving 17 bases between them. The CDR3 has 16 amino acids. The CDR3 is CASSLSGALGGTEAFF. The CDR3 nucleotides are TGCGCCAGCAGCTTGTCAGGGGCCCTCGGCGGCACTGAAGCTTTCTTT.

The genes are TRBV4-2 and TRBJ2-5; TRBD1 is a possible D gene (6 bases). The germline CDR1 and CDR2 sequences are LGHNA and YNFKEQ. Trimming stripped 2 bases from V and 0 bases from J, with 19 bases between. This CDR3 is 18 amino acids long. The CDR3 DNA is TGTGCCAGCAGCCAAAGTGGGATTGGGGGCGGGTACCAAGAGACCCAGTACTTC. Residues: CASSQSGIGGGYQETQYF.

V and J are TRBV4-1 and TRBJ1-4; perhaps TRBD1 as D (6 bases). The CDR3 length is 17 residues. Germline V gene lookup returns CDR1 MGHRA and CDR2 YSYEKL. V lost 2 bases to trimming and J lost 3 bases, with 16 bases between them. The CDR3 sequence: CASSQRGGPGANEKLFF. CDR3 DNA sequence: TGCGCCAGCAGCCAAAGGGGGGGCCCCGGGGCTAATGAAAAACTGTTTTTT.

The V gene is TRBV9, the J gene TRBJ2-2; 12 nucleotides match TRBD2. The ends lost 4 bases at V and 3 bases at J; junction bases unmatched: 13. The CDR3 has 19 residues. Germline V gene data show CDR1 as SGDLS and CDR2 as YYNGEE. The CDR3 region is CASSPRLAGGQVHTGELFF. The CDR3 DNA reads as TGTGCCAGCAGCCCTCGCCTAGCGGGAGGGCAGGTTCACACCGGGGAGCTGTTTTTT.

The rearrangement joins TRBV28 to TRBJ2-2, with TRBD2 matching 8 bases. V gave up 7 bases and J gave up 4 bases; unmatched junction bases: 8. The CDR3 is made up of 15 amino acids. Germline V lookup: CDR1 MDHEN, CDR2 SYDVKM. CDR3 sequence: CASKEAGVGTGELFF. The CDR3 DNA reads as TGTGCCAGCAAGGAAGCGGGAGTAGGCACCGGGGAGCTGTTTTTT.

Points on this clone: The identical CDR3 is also encoded by other nucleotide sequences in the sample. The chain recombines TRBV15 with TRBJ1-5; D is ambiguous. The CDR3 contains 12 residues. CDR1 is LNHNV and CDR2 is YYDKDF in the germline V gene (reference sequence). Trimming stripped 1 base from V and 6 bases from J, with 4 bases between. CDR3 region: CATSRGSQPQHF. CDR3 nucleotide sequence: TGTGCCACCAGCAGAGGAAGTCAGCCCCAGCATTTT.

This chain links TRBV14 with TRBJ2-2, with D hard to call. V shed 1 base and J shed 7 bases, with 7 bases lying between them. Per germline, CDR1 SGHDN and CDR2 FVKESK. This CDR3 has 13 amino acids. The CDR3: CASSQVNIGELFF. As DNA, the CDR3 is TGTGCCAGCAGCCAAGTAAATATCGGGGAGCTGTTTTTT.

The rearrangement joins TRBV5-4 to TRBJ2-7; 10 bases map to TRBD1. Germline values: CDR1 SGHNT, CDR2 YYREEE (reference sequence). This CDR3 has 15 amino acids. V dropped 4 bases and J dropped 4; count of bases not matched to a gene: 8. This chain's CDR3 is CASSLAGTGVYEQYF. The CDR3 DNA sequence: TGTGCCAGCAGCCTAGCCGGGACAGGGGTTTACGAGCAGTACTTC.